This T cell receptor beta chain was identified in a study of fetal regulatory T cell absence and autoimmunity. Study findings and constraints: Broadly similar TRB gene family usage was seen in pancreas and cord blood.

Sequencing was at survey level. The repertoire was sequenced with immunoSEQ multiplex PCR; TCRdb's copy has only in-frame clones and lacks some. This table has about 95,000 clones, less than 80% appearing once. About this clone itself: The antigen is undetermined.

Germline V gives CDR1 SGHKS, CDR2 YYEKEE (reference sequence). V was pared by 2 bases and J by 0 bases, with 1 base of the junction left unmatched. The CDR3 is made up of 14 amino acids. The chain couples TRBV5-5 to TRBJ1-2; 7 positions agree with TRBD1. This TCR came from a male donor with IPEX syndrome. Input material: pancreas tissue. The chain's CDR3 is CASSLGTANYGYTF. In DNA form, the CDR3 reads TGTGCCAGCAGCTTAGGGACAGCTAACTATGGCTACACCTTC.